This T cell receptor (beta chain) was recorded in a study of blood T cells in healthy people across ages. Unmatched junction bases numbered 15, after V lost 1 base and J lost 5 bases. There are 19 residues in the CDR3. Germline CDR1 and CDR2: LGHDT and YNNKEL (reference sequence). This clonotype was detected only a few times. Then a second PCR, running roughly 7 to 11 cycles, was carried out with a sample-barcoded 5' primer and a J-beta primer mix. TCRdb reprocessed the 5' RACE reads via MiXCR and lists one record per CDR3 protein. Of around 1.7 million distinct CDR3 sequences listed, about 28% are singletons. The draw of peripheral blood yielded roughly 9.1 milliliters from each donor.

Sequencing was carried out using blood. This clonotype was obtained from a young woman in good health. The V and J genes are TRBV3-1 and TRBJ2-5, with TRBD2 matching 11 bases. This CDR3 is CASSQVWRDPSGRLETQYF. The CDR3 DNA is TGTGCCAGCAGCCAAGTCTGGCGGGATCCTAGCGGGAGGTTGGAGACCCAGTACTTC.